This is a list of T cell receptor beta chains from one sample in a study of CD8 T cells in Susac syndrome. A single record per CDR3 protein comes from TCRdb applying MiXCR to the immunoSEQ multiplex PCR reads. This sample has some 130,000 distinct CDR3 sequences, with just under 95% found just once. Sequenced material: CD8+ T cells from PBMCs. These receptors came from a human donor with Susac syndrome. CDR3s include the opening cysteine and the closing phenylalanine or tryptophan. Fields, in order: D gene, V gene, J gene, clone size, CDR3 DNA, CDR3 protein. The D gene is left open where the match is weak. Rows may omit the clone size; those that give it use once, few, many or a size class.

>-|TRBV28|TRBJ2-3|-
TGTGCCAGCACCGTGAGAGATGAGCGGGGCACAGATACGCAGTATTTT
CASTVRDERGTDTQYF
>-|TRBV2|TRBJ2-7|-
TGTGCCAGCAGAGTTCACGAGCAGTACTTC
CASRVHEQYF
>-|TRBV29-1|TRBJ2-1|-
TGCAGCGTTGATAACCCCACTGCGGACCTGACGCAGTACAATGAGCAGTTCTTC
CSVDNPTADLTQYNEQFF
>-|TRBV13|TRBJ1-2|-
TGTGCCAGCAGTCGCACGGGGACCTACTATGGCTACACCTTC
CASSRTGTYYGYTF
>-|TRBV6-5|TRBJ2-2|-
TGTGCCAGCAGTTACGGACACCCGAACACCGGGGAGCTGTTTTTT
CASSYGHPNTGELFF
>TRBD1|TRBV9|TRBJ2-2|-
TGTGCCAGCAGCCCCTCCGGGCAGGGGGCAGGCGGGGAGCTGTTTTTT
CASSPSGQGAGGELFF
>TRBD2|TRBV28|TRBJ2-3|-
TGTGCCAGCAGCACTCTAGCGGGAGGGTGGACAGATACGCAGTATTTT
CASSTLAGGWTDTQYF
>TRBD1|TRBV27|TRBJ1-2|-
TGTGCCAGCAGACGGACAGGCCTTCATGGCTACACCTTC
CASRRTGLHGYTF
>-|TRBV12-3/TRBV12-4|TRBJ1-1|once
TGTGCCAGCAGGGGAAGTGAAGCTTTCTTT
CASRGSEAFF
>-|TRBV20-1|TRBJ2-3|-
TGCAGTGCTAGAGAAGCGAGAACTAGCACAGATACGCAGTATTTT
CSAREARTSTDTQYF
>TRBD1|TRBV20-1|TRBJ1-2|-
TGCAGTGCTAGAGATCCCAGGGACAGGGAGAGGCGCTACACCTTC
CSARDPRDRERRYTF
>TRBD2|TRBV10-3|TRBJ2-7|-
TGTGCCATCAGTGGGCGGGGGAACTACGAGCAGTACTTC
CAISGRGNYEQYF
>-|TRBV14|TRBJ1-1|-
TGTGCCAGCAGCCAAGATTGGGGACTGCAGGGAATCACTGAAGCTTTCTTT
CASSQDWGLQGITEAFF
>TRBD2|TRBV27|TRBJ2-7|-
TGTGCCAGCAGTTTAGTGGGGGAGGGCTACGAGCAGTACTTC
CASSLVGEGYEQYF
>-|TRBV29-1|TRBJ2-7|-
TGCAGCGTTGTCGGGACCAAGGGGCCTTACGAGCAGTACTTC
CSVVGTKGPYEQYF